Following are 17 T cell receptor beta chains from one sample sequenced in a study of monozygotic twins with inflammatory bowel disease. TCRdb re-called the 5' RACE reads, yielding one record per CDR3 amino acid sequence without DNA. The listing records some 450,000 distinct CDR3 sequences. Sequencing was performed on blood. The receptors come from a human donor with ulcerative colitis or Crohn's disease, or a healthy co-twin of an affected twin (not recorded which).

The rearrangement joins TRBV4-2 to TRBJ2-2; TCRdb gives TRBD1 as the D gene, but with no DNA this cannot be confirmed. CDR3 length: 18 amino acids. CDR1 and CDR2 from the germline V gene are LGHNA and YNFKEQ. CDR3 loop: CASSPTRAPTSNIGELFF.

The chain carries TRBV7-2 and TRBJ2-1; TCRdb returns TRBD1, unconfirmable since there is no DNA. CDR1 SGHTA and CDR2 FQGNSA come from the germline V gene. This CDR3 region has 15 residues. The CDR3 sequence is CASSPSGVVDNEQFF.

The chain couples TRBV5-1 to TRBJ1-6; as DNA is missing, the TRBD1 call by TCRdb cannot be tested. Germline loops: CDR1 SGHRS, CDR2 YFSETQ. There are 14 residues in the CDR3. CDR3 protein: CASSSQGAGSPLHF.

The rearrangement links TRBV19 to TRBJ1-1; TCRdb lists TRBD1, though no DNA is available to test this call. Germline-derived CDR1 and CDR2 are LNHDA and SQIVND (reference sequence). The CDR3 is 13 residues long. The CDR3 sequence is CASSMGPGSEAFF.

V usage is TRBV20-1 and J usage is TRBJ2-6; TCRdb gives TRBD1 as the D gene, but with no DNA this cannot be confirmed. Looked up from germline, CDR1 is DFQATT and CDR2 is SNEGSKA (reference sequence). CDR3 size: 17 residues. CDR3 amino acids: CSARPGTGGGGANVLTF.

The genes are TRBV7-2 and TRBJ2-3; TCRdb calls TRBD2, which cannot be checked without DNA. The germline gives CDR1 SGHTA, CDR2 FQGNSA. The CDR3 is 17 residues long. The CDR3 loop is CASSLVRGVPSTDTQYF. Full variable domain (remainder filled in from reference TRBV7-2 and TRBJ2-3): GAGVSQSPSNKVTEKGKDVELRCDPISGHTALYWYRQSLGQGLEFLIYFQGNSAPDKSGLPSDRFSAERTGGSVSTLTIQRTQQEDSAVYLCASSLVRGVPSTDTQYFGPGTRLTVL.

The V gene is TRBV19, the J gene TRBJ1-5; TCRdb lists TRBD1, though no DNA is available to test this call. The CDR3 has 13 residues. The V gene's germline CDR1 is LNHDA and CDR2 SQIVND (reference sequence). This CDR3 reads CASTGGLNQPQHF.

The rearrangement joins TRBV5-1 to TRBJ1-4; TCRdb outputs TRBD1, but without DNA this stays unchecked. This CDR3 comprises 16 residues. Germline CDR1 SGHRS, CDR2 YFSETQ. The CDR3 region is CASRTGGAATNEKLFF.

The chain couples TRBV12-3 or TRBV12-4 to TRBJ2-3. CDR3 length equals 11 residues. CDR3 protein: CASSYTDTQYF.

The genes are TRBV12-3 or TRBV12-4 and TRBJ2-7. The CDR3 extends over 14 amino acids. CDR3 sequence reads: CASSLASLSYEQYF.

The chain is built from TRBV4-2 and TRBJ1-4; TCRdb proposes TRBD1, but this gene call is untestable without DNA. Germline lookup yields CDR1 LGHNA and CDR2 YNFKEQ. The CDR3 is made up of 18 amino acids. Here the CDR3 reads CASSPSGQGVPWDEKLFF.

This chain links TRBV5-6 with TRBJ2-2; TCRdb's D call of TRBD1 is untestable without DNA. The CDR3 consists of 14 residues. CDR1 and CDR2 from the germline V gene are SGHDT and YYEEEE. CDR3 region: CASTDRGWTGELFF.

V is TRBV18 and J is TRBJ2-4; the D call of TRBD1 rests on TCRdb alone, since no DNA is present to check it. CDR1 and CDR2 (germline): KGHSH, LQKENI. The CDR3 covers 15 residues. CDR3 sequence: CASSLPGQSKNIQYF.

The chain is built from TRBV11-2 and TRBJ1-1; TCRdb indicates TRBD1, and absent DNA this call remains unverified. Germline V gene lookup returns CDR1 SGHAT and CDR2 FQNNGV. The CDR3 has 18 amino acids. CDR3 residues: CASSLGTGGALANTEAFF.

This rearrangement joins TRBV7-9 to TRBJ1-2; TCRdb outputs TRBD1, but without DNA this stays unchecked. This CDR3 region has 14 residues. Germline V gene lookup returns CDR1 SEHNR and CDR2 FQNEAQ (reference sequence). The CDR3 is CASSNRDGNYGYTF.

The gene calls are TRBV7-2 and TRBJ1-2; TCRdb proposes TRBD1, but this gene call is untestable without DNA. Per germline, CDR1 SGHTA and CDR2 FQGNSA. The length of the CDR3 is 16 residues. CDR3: CASSLIGTPGGYGYTF.

CDR3: CASSPGEPMNTEAFF. V usage is TRBV7-3 and J usage is TRBJ1-1; with no DNA, the TCRdb D assignment of TRBD1 cannot be verified. Germline values: CDR1 SGHTA, CDR2 FQGTGA. The CDR3 has 15 residues.